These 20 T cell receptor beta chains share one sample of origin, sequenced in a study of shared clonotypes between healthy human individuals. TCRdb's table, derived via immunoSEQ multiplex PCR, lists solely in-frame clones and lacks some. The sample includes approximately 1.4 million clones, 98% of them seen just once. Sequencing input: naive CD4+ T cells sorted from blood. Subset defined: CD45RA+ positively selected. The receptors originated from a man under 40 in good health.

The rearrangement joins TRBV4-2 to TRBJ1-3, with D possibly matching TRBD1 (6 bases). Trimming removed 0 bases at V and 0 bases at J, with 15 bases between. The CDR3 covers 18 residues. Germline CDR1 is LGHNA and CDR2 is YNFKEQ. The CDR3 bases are TGTGCCAGCAGCCAAGAGGTTGGGGGGGCGAACTCTGGAAACACCATATATTTT. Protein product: CASSQEVGGANSGNTIYF.

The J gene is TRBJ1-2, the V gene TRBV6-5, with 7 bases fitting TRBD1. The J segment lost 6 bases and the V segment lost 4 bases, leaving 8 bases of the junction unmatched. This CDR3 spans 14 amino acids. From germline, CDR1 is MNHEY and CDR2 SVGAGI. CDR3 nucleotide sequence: TGTGCCAGCAGTTCCCTTGACAGGGTCAATGGCTACACCTTC. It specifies CASSSLDRVNGYTF.

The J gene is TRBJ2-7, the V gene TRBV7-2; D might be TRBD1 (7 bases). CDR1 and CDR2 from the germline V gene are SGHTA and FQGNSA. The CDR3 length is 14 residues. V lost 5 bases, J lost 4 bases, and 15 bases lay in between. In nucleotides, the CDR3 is TGTGCCAGCAGCCCCGGGGGCAGGGGGTACGAGCAGTACTTC. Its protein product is CASSPGGRGYEQYF.

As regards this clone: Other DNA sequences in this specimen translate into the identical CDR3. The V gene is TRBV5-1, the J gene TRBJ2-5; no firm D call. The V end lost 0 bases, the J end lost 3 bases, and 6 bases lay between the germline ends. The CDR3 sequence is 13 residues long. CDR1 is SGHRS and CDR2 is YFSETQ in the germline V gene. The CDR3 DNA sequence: TGCGCCAGCAGCTTGGGGGTTGAAGAGACCCAGTACTTC. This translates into CASSLGVEETQYF.

The CDR3 region is CASSGWDRQETQYF. The CDR3 coding sequence is TGTGCCAGCAGCGGATGGGACCGCCAAGAGACCCAGTACTTC. The chain recombines TRBV9 with TRBJ2-5, with D possibly being TRBD1 or TRBD2 (5 bases each). This CDR3 contains 14 residues. Between the trimmed V and J ends, which lost 3 bases and 1 base, there was a span of 10 bases. Germline V gives CDR1 SGDLS, CDR2 YYNGEE.

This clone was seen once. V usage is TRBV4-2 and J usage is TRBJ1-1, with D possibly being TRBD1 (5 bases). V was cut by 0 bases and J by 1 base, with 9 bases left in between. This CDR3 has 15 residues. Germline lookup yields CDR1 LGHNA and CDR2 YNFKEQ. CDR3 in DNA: TGTGCCAGCAGCCAAGATTGGGACGGGAACACTGAAGCTTTCTTT. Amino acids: CASSQDWDGNTEAFF.

The DNA of the CDR3 is TGTGCCAGCAGCTGGCTAGTGTCGGGGAGTCTCAACGAGCAGTACTTC. Residues: CASSWLVSGSLNEQYF. The gene calls are TRBV5-6 and TRBJ2-7, with D tentatively TRBD2 (5 bases). Germline loops: CDR1 SGHDT, CDR2 YYEEEE. The CDR3 extends over 16 amino acids. Trimming cost V 3 bases and J 5 bases, with 21 bases left between them.

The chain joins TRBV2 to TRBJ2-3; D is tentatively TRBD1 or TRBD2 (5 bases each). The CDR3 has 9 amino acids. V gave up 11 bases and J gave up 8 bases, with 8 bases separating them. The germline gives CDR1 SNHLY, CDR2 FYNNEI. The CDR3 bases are TGTGCCTCTGGGGGTACGCAGTATTTT. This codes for CASGGTQYF. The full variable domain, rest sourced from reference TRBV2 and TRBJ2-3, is EPEVTQTPSHQVTQMGQEVILRCVPISNHLYFYWYRQILGQKVEFLVSFYNNEISEKSEIFDDQFSVERPDGSNFTLKIRSTKLEDSAMYFCASGGTQYFGPGTRLTVL.

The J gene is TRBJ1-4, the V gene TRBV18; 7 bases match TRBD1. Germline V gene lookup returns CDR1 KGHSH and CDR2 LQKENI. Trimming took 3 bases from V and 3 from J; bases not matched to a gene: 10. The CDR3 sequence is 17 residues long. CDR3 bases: TGTGCCAGCTCACCGCCTGGGACAGCCGCCCCTAATGAAAAACTGTTTTTT. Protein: CASSPPGTAAPNEKLFF.

CDR3 amino acids: CASSLETISSYEQYF. The CDR3 region has the DNA TGTGCCAGCAGCTTAGAGACTATAAGCTCCTACGAGCAGTACTTC. This chain connects TRBV7-2 to TRBJ2-7, with D possibly TRBD2 on 5 matching bases. V was cut by 1 base and J by 0 bases, with 10 bases left in between. In germline, CDR1 is SGHTA, CDR2 FQGNSA. The CDR3 is 15 amino acids.

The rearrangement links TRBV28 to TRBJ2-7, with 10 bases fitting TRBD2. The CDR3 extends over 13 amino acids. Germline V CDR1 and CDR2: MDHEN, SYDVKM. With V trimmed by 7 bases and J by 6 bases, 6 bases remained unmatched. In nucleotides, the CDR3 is TGTGCCAGCACCCTAGCGGGAGTAGGCGAGCAGTACTTC. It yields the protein CASTLAGVGEQYF.

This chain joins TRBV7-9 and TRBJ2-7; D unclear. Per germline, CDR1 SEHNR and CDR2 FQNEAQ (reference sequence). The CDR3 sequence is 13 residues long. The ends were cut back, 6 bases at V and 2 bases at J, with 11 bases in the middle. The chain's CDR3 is CASSSLRAYEQYF. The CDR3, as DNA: TGTGCCAGCAGTTCCTTAAGGGCCTACGAGCAGTACTTC.

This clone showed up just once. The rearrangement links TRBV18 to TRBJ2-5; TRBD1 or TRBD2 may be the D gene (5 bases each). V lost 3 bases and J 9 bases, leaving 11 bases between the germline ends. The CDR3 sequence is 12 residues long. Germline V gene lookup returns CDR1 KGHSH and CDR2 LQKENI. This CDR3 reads CASSPQQGAQYF. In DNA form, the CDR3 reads TGTGCCAGCTCACCCCAGCAGGGAGCCCAGTACTTC.

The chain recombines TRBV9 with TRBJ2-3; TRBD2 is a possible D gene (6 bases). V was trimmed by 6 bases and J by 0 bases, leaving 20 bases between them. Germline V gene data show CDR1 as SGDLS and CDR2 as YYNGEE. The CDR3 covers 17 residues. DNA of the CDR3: TGTGCCAGCAACCAAGGAGGGAGTGAGTTTAGCACAGATACGCAGTATTTT. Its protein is CASNQGGSEFSTDTQYF.

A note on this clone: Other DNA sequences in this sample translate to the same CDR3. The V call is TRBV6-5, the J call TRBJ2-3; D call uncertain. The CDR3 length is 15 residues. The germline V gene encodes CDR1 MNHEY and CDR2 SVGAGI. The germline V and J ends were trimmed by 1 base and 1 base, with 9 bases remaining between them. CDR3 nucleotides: TGTGCCAGCAGTTACTTGGGTAGGGGCACAGATACGCAGTATTTT. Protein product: CASSYLGRGTDTQYF.

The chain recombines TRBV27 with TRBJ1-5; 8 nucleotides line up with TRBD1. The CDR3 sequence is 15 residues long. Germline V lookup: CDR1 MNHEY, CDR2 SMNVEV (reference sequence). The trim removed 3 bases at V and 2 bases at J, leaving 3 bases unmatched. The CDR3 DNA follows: TGTGCCAGCAGTTTTGAGGGACAGGGCAATCAGCCCCAGCATTTT. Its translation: CASSFEGQGNQPQHF.

CDR3 in DNA: TGTGCCAGCAGCTTAGGACTAGCGGGAGCTTTATATGAGCAGTTCTTC. Translating gives CASSLGLAGALYEQFF. V gene TRBV7-6 combines with J gene TRBJ2-1, with 12 positions matching TRBD2. V was pared by 1 base and J by 8 bases, with 6 bases of the junction left unmatched. CDR3 length: 16 residues. CDR1 and CDR2 from the germline V gene are SGHVS and FNYEAQ.

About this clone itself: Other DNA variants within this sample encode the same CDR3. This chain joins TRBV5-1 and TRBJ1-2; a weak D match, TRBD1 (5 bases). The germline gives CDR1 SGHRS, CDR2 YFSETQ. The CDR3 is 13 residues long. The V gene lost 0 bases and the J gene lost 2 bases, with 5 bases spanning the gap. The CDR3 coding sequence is TGCGCCAGCAGCTTGGGACAGAACTATGGCTACACCTTC. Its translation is CASSLGQNYGYTF. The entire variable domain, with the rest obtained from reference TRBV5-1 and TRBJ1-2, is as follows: KAGVTQTPRYLIKTRGQQVTLSCSPISGHRSVSWYQQTPGQGLQFLFEYFSETQRNKGNFPGRFSGRQFSNSRSEMNVSTLELGDSALYLCASSLGQNYGYTFGSGTRLTVV.

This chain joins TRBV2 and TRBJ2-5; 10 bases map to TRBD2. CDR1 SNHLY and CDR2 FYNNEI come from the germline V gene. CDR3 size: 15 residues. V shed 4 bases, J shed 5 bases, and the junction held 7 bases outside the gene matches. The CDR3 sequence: CASSGSGRAGETQYF. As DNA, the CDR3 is TGTGCCAGCAGTGGGAGCGGGAGGGCTGGGGAGACCCAGTACTTC.

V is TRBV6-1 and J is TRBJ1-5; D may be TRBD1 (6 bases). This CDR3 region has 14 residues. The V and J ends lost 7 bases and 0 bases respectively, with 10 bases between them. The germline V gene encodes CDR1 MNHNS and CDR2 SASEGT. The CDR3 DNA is TGTGCCAGCACCAGGGGAAATAGCAATCAGCCCCAGCATTTT. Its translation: CASTRGNSNQPQHF.